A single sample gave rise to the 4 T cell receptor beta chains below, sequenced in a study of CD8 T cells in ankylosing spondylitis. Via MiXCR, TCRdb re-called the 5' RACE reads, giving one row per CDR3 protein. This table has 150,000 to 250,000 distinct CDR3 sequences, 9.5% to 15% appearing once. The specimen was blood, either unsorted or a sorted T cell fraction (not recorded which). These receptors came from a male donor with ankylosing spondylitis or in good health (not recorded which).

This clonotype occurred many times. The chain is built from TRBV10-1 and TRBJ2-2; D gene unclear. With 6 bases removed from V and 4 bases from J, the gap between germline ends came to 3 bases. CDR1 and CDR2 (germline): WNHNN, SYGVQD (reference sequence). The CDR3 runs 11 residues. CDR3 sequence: CASRATGELFF. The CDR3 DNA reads TGCGCCAGCAGAGCCACCGGGGAGCTGTTTTTT.

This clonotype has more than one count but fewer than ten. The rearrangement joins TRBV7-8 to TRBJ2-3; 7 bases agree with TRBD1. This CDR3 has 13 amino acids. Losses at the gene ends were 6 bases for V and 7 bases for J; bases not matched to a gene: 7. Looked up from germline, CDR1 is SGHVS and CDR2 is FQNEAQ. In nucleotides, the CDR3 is TGTGCCAGCAGTAACAGGGGCTCGCATACGCAGTATTTT. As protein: CASSNRGSHTQYF.

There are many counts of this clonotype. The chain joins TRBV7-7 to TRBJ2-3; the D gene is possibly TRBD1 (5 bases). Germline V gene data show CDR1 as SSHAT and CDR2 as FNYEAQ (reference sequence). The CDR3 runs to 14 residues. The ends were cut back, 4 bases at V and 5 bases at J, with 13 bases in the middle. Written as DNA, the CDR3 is TGTGCCAGCAGCTCCTCGACAGAATTAGATACGCAGTATTTT. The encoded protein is CASSSSTELDTQYF.

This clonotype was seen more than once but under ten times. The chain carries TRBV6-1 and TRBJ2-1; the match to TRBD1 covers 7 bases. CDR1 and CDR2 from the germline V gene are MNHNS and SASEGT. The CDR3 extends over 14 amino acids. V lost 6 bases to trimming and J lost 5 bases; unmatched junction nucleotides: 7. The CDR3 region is CASRRQGPHNEQFF. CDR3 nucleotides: TGTGCCAGCAGGCGACAGGGCCCACACAATGAGCAGTTCTTC.